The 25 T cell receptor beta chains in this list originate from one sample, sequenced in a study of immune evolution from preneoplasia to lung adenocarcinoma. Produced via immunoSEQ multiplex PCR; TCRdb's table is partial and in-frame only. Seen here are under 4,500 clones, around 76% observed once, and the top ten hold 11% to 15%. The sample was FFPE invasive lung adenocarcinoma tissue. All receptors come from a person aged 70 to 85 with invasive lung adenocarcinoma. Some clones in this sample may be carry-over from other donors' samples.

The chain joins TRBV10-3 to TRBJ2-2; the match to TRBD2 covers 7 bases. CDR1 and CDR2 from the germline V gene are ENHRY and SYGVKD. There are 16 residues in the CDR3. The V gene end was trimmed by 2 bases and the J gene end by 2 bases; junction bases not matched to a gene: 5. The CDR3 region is CAISEQLASNTGELFF. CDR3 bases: TGTGCCATCAGTGAGCAACTAGCGTCTAACACCGGGGAGCTGTTTTTT.

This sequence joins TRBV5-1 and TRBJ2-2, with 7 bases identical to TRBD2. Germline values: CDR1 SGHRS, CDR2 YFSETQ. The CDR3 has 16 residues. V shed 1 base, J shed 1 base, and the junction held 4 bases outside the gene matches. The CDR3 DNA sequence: TGCGCCAGCAGCTTGTTGGGGACTAAGAACACCGGGGAGCTGTTTTTT. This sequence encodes CASSLLGTKNTGELFF.

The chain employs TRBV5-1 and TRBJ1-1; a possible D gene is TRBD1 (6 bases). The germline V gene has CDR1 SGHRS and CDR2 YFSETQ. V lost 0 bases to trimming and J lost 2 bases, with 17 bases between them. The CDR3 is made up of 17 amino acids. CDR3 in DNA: TGCGCCAGCAGCTTGGATTCCCCAGGGGCCACAAACACTGAAGCTTTCTTT. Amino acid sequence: CASSLDSPGATNTEAFF.

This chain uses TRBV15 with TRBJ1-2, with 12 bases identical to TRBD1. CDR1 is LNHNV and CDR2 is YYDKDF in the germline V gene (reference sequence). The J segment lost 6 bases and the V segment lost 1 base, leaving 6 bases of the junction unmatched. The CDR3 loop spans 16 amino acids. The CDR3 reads CATSRARDRGRDGYTF. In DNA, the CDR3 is TGTGCCACCAGCAGAGCGAGGGACAGGGGGCGGGATGGCTACACCTTC.

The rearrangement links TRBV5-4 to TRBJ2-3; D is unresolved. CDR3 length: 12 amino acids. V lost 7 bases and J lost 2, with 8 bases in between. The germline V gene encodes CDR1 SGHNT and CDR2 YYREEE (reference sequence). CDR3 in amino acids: CASQEATDTQYF. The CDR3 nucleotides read TGTGCCAGCCAAGAGGCCACAGATACGCAGTATTTT.

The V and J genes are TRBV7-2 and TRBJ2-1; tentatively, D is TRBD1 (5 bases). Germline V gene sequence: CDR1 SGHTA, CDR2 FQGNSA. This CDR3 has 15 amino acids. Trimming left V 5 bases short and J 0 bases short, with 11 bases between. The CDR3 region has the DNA TGTGCCAGCAGCCTCAGGGCGAGCTCCTACAATGAGCAGTTCTTC. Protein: CASSLRASSYNEQFF.

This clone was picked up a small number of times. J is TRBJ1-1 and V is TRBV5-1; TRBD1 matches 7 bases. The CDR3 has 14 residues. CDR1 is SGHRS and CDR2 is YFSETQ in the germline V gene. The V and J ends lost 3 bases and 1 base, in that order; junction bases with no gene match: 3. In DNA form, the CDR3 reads TGCGCCAGCAGCTCCGGGACAGAGAACACTGAAGCTTTCTTT. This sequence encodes CASSSGTENTEAFF.

The CDR3 loop reads CASSRVGTSANRSYNEQFF. CDR3 coding DNA: TGTGCCAGCAGCCGGGTCGGGACTAGCGCCAACCGCTCCTACAATGAGCAGTTCTTC. The rearrangement uses TRBV7-9 and TRBJ2-1, with 10 bases that match TRBD2. The CDR3 loop spans 19 amino acids. V lost 5 bases, J lost 0 bases, and 13 bases stayed unmatched. The germline gives CDR1 SEHNR, CDR2 FQNEAQ (reference sequence).

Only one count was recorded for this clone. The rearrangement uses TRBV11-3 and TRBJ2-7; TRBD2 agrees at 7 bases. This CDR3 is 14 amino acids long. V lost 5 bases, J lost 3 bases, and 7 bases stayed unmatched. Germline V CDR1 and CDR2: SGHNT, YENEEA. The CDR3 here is CASSPRGGDYEQYF. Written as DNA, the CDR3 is TGTGCCAGCAGCCCCCGGGGAGGGGACTACGAGCAGTACTTC.

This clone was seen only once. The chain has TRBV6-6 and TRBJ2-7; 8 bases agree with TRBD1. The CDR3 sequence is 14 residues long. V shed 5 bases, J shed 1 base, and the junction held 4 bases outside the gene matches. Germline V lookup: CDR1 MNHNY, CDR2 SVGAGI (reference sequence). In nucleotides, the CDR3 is TGTGCCAGCAGTCGTCGACAGGGGTCCTACGAGCAGTACTTC. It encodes CASSRRQGSYEQYF.

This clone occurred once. DNA of the CDR3: TGCGCCAGCAGTAAAGACAAGCCTAGCACAGATACGCAGTATTTT. As protein: CASSKDKPSTDTQYF. The chain has TRBV10-1 and TRBJ2-3; D is unresolved. The CDR3 extends over 15 amino acids. CDR1 is WNHNN and CDR2 is SYGVQD in the germline V gene (reference sequence). Trimming took 5 bases from V and 0 from J, leaving 12 bases between them.

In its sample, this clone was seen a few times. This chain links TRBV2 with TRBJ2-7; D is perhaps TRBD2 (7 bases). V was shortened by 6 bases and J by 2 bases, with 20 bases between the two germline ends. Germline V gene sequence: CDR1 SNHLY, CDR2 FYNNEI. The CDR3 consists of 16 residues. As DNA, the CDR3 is TGTGCCAGCAGCTCCTTCAAGCGGGACATTCCCTACGAGCAGTACTTC. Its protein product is CASSSFKRDIPYEQYF. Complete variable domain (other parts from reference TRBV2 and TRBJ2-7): EPEVTQTPSHQVTQMGQEVILRCVPISNHLYFYWYRQILGQKVEFLVSFYNNEISEKSEIFDDQFSVERPDGSNFTLKIRSTKLEDSAMYFCASSSFKRDIPYEQYFGPGTRLTVT.

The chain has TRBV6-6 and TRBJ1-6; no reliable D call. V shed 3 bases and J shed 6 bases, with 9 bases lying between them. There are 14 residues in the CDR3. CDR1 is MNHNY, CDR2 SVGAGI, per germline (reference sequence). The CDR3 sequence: CASSYRDFNSPLHF. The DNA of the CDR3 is TGTGCCAGCAGTTATAGGGATTTTAATTCACCCCTCCACTTT.

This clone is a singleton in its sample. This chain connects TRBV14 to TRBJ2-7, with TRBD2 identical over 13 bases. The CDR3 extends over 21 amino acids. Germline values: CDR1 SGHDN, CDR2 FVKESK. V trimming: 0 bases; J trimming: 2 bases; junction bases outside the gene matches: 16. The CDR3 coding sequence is TGTGCCAGCAGCCAAGATCGGCGAGGTGGACTAGCGGGAGTTTACCCCTACGAGCAGTACTTC. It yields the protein CASSQDRRGGLAGVYPYEQYF.

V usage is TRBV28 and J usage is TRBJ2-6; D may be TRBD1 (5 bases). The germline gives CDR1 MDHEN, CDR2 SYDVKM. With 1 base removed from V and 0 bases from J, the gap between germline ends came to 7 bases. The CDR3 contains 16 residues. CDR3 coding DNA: TGTGCCAGCAGTTTATATAGGGGCTCTGGGGCCAACGTCCTGACTTTC. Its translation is CASSLYRGSGANVLTF.

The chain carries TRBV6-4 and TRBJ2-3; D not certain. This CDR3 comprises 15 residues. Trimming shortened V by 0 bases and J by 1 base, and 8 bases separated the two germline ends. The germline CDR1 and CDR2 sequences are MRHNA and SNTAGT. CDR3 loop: CASSDSGQRTDTQYF. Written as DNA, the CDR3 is TGTGCCAGCAGTGACTCTGGGCAGCGCACAGATACGCAGTATTTT.

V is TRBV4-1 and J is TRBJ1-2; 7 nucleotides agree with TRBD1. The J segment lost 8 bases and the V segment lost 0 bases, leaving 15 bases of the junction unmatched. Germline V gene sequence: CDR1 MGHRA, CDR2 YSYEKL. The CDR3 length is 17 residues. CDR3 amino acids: CASSQDSEGAQQGGYTF. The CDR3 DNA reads TGCGCCAGCAGCCAAGATAGTGAGGGGGCTCAACAAGGGGGCTACACCTTC.

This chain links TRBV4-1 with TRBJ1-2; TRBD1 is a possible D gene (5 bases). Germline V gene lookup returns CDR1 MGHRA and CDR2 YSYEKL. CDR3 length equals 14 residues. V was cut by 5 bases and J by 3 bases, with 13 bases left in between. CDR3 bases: TGCGCCAGCAGCTGGGGCGAGGAATACTATGGCTACACCTTC. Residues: CASSWGEEYYGYTF.

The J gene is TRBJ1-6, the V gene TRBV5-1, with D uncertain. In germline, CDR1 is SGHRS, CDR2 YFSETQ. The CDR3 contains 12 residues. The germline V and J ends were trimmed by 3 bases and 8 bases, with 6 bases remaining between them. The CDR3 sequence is CASSYGDSPLHF. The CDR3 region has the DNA TGCGCCAGCAGCTACGGGGATTCACCCCTCCACTTT.

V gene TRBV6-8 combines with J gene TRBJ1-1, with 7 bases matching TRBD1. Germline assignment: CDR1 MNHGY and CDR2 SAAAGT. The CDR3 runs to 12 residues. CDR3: CTINRGNTEAFF. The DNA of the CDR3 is TGTACCATTAACAGGGGGAACACTGAAGCTTTCTTT.

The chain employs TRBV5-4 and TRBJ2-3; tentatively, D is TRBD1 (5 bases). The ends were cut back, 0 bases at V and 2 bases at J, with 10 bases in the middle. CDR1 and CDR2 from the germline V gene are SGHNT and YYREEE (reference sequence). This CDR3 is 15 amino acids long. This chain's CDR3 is CASSLAPGNTDTQYF. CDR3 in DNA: TGTGCCAGCAGCTTGGCCCCAGGGAACACAGATACGCAGTATTTT.

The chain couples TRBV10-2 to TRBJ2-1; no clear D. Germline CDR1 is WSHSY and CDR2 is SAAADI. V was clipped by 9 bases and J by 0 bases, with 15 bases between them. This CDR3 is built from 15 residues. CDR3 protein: CASKGLVGSYNEQFF. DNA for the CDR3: TGCGCCAGTAAAGGGCTAGTCGGCTCCTACAATGAGCAGTTCTTC.

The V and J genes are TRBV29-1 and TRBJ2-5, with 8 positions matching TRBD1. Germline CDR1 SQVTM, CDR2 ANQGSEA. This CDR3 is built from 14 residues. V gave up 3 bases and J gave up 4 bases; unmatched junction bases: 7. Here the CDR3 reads CSVDPGQGRETQYF. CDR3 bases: TGCAGCGTTGACCCCGGACAGGGCAGAGAGACCCAGTACTTC.

CDR3 region: CASRGQGAYGYTF. The CDR3 region has the DNA TGTGCCAGCAGGGGACAGGGGGCCTATGGCTACACCTTC. The chain is built from TRBV5-6 and TRBJ1-2; 12 nucleotides align to TRBD1. CDR1 is SGHDT, CDR2 YYEEEE, per germline. CDR3 length: 13 amino acids. V dropped 5 bases and J dropped 4; count of bases not matched to a gene: 0.

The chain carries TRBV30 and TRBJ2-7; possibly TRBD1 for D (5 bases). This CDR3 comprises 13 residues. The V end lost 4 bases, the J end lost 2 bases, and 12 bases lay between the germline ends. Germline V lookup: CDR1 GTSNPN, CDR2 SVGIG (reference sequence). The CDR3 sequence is CAWIRQGAYEQYF. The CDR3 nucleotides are TGTGCCTGGATTCGGCAGGGCGCCTACGAGCAGTACTTC.